This T cell receptor beta chain was identified during a study of spatial heterogeneity in lung cancer. In the study overall: Sequences of the beta chain were consistently detected in greater numbers than alpha-chain sequences.

Time point given: sample taken at primary tumor resection. The donors comprised around 76 untreated early-stage non-small cell lung cancer patients. This clonotype was picked up many times. Its target is not known. General observations from the study: Ubiquitous expanded tumor TCRs showed up in blood more at resection than follow-up.

MiXCR was run by TCRdb on the 5' RACE reads, yielding one entry per CDR3 protein. This table has about 38,000 distinct CDR3 sequences, around 7% appearing once. The germline gives CDR1 KGHSY, CDR2 FQNENV. V was cut by 4 bases and J by 4 bases, with 14 bases left in between. The CDR3 contains 14 residues. This receptor was identified in a male donor with early-stage non-small cell lung cancer. The input for sequencing was PBMCs, taken at surgery. V gene TRBV16 combines with J gene TRBJ2-7, with D hard to call. CDR3 protein: CASSPPRAWYEQYV. CDR3 nucleotide sequence: TGTGCCAGCAGCCCCCCAAGGGCCTGGTACGAGCAGTACGTC.